A few counts support the clone carrying this TCR beta chain. Antigen specificity is unknown. The entry originates in a study of T cells after yellow fever vaccination. Across the study: SMART-Seq v4 Ultra Low Input prepared libraries from low-cell fractions.

TCRdb redid the calling of the 5' RACE reads with MiXCR, one entry per CDR3 protein. The repertoire consists of approximately 550,000 distinct CDR3 sequences, with 15% to 20% occurring once and the leading ten covering 13% to 15%. General study findings and limits: Re-detected after boosting: most primary clones, 96% of CD4 and roughly 88% of CD8. Across the CD4 and CD8 compartments, a small share of clonotypes was present in both. It was a weaker secondary response, yet one that peaked faster, at day 5 versus 15.

This CDR3 has 16 amino acids. The clonotype originates from a man in his thirties or forties who received the YFV17D yellow fever vaccine. This material consisted of PBMCs, taken 15 days after the yellow fever booster vaccination. The genes are TRBV1 and TRBJ2-1. TRBV1 is a listed pseudogene. In DNA form, the CDR3 reads TGCACCAGCAGCCAAGATGATCTGTGCTCCTACAATGAGCAGTTCTTC. Residues: CTSSQDDLCSYNEQFF.